A single sample gave rise to the 25 T cell receptor beta chains below, sequenced in a study of CD8 T cells in Susac syndrome. When the RNA was reverse transcribed, random hexamers were used with an input of roughly 0.45 to 1 ug. TCRdb fed the immunoSEQ multiplex PCR reads into MiXCR, producing one record per CDR3 protein. The data hold about 150,000 distinct CDR3 sequences, with 95% to 96% observed a single time. Sequenced sample: CD8+ T cells from PBMCs. These receptors were collected from a human donor with multiple sclerosis.

The genes are TRBV7-8 and TRBJ2-3; the D call may be TRBD1 or TRBD2 (5 bases each). Germline V gene lookup returns CDR1 SGHVS and CDR2 FQNEAQ. The CDR3 sequence is 15 residues long. Between the trimmed V and J ends, which lost 4 bases and 4 bases, there was a span of 15 bases. CDR3 sequence: CASSSWGGLSDTQYF. The CDR3 DNA sequence: TGTGCCAGCAGCTCTTGGGGCGGGCTCTCAGATACGCAGTATTTT.

This sequence joins TRBV9 and TRBJ2-1; 8 bases line up with TRBD1. The germline V gene encodes CDR1 SGDLS and CDR2 YYNGEE. The CDR3 totals 14 residues. The J segment lost 7 bases and the V segment lost 3 bases, leaving 6 bases of the junction unmatched. The CDR3 nucleotides read TGTGCCAGCAGCGCCCAGGGGGCGAGGAATGAGCAGTTCTTC. Its translation: CASSAQGARNEQFF. Based on the CDR3 plus reference TRBV9 and TRBJ2-1, the full variable domain is DSGVTQTPKHLITATGQRVTLRCSPRSGDLSVYWYQQSLDQGLQFLIQYYNGEERAKGNILERFSAQQFPDLHSELNLSSLELGDSALYFCASSAQGARNEQFFGPGTRLTVL.

This clonotype has only a few counts. The gene calls are TRBV18 and TRBJ1-1; 8 bases map to TRBD1. The CDR3 runs to 12 residues. Germline CDR1 is KGHSH and CDR2 is LQKENI. The J segment lost 8 bases and the V segment lost 3 bases, leaving 2 bases of the junction unmatched. This chain's CDR3 is CASSPWDREAFF. CDR3 DNA: TGTGCCAGCTCACCTTGGGACAGGGAAGCTTTCTTT.

V usage is TRBV20-1 and J usage is TRBJ2-6; the D is unclear. V gave up 5 bases and J gave up 2 bases, with 13 bases separating them. Germline values: CDR1 DFQATT, CDR2 SNEGSKA (reference sequence). CDR3 length: 15 amino acids. The CDR3 reads CSALEVVPGANVLTF. The DNA of the CDR3 is TGCAGTGCTCTCGAGGTGGTACCTGGGGCCAACGTCCTGACTTTC.

This sequence joins TRBV27 and TRBJ2-3, with unresolved D. With 10 bases removed from V and 2 bases from J, the gap between germline ends came to 10 bases. Germline V CDR1 and CDR2: MNHEY, SMNVEV (reference sequence). The CDR3 is 12 residues long. The chain's CDR3 is CATKESTDTQYF. In DNA form, the CDR3 reads TGTGCCACCAAAGAGTCCACAGATACGCAGTATTTT.

The genes are TRBV7-9 and TRBJ1-6, with 7 bases that match TRBD1. Germline CDR1 is SEHNR and CDR2 is FQNEAQ (reference sequence). J was trimmed by 10 bases and V by 4 bases; bases with no gene match: 7. This CDR3 contains 14 residues. The chain's CDR3 is CASSSGQGESPLHF. Here the CDR3 DNA reads TGTGCCAGCAGCTCCGGTCAGGGGGAGTCACCCCTCCACTTT.

This clonotype was picked up one time. The chain combines TRBV29-1 with TRBJ1-2; possibly TRBD1 for D (6 bases). The CDR3 covers 13 residues. Germline V gene lookup returns CDR1 SQVTM and CDR2 ANQGSEA. The V gene lost 4 bases and the J gene lost 8 bases, with 17 bases spanning the gap. CDR3: CSVAGEGGYGYTF. The CDR3 DNA reads as TGCAGCGTTGCAGGGGAGGGTGGTTACGGCTACACCTTC.

This clonotype came up once. The chain links TRBV18 to TRBJ2-3; 7 nucleotides line up with TRBD2. The junction had 12 bases not matched to a gene; V was cut back by 1 base and J by 5 bases. The CDR3 has 17 amino acids. In germline, CDR1 is KGHSH, CDR2 LQKENI. The CDR3 DNA sequence: TGTGCCAGCTCACCACGAATCTCGGGGGGTCCTGTAGATACGCAGTATTTT. This sequence encodes CASSPRISGGPVDTQYF.

The DNA of the CDR3 is TGTGCCAGCACCGCGACAGGGATGTCGAACACCGGGGAGCTGTTTTTT. It is translated as CASTATGMSNTGELFF. This rearrangement joins TRBV2 to TRBJ2-2; TRBD1 matches 7 bases. Trimming at V came to 7 bases and at J to 0 bases, leaving 8 bases not matched to a gene. The CDR3 covers 16 residues. Germline CDR1 SNHLY, CDR2 FYNNEI.

This sequence joins TRBV20-1 and TRBJ2-5; perhaps TRBD2 as D (5 bases). Germline-derived CDR1 and CDR2 are DFQATT and SNEGSKA (reference sequence). Trimming stripped 3 bases from V and 1 base from J, with 9 bases between. The CDR3 is 13 residues long. CDR3 sequence reads: CSARSGIQETQYF. Written as DNA, the CDR3 is TGCAGTGCTAGGTCCGGGATCCAAGAGACCCAGTACTTC.

The gene calls are TRBV11-1 and TRBJ1-1; D unresolved. V lost 0 bases and J lost 5, with 13 bases in between. This CDR3 is built from 15 residues. Looked up from germline, CDR1 is SGHAT and CDR2 is FQDESV (reference sequence). CDR3 coding DNA: TGTGCCAGCAGCTTAGCAGACTCACCGGGTACTGAAGCTTTCTTT. It yields the protein CASSLADSPGTEAFF.

This clonotype was observed a single time. The chain employs TRBV9 and TRBJ2-7; no clear D. CDR1 is SGDLS, CDR2 YYNGEE, per germline. The CDR3 is made up of 12 amino acids. Trimming cost V 4 bases and J 3 bases, with 8 bases left between them. The CDR3 DNA sequence: TGTGCCAGCAGCCCTCGGCTCTACGAGCAGTACGTC. Translating gives CASSPRLYEQYV.

The chain links TRBV27 to TRBJ2-7; unclear D gene. CDR3 length: 14 amino acids. Trimming cost V 2 bases and J 3 bases, with 11 bases left between them. From germline, CDR1 is MNHEY and CDR2 SMNVEV (reference sequence). DNA for the CDR3: TGTGCCAGCAGTTTAGGTGGTTCCCACTACGAGCAGTACTTC. Protein sequence: CASSLGGSHYEQYF.

This chain links TRBV6-4 with TRBJ2-1; 10 bases map to TRBD2. CDR3 length equals 16 residues. Germline trimming cut 0 bases from V and 1 base from J; bases unmatched to any gene: 0. The germline V gene encodes CDR1 MRHNA and CDR2 SNTAGT. The CDR3 here is CASSDSTSGSYNEQFF. In DNA, the CDR3 is TGTGCCAGCAGTGACTCGACTAGCGGGTCCTACAATGAGCAGTTCTTC.

The chain is built from TRBV19 and TRBJ1-1; D gene uncertain. V was pared by 5 bases and J by 4 bases, with 8 bases between. This CDR3 has 12 residues. CDR1 is LNHDA, CDR2 SQIVND, per germline (reference sequence). The CDR3 coding sequence is TGTGCCAGTAGTGTCGGTGTCACTGAAGCTTTCTTT. Its translation: CASSVGVTEAFF.

The chain uses TRBV20-1 and TRBJ2-7; TRBD1 aligns across 7 bases. The trim removed 5 bases at V and 0 bases at J, leaving 10 bases unmatched. Germline CDR1 and CDR2: DFQATT and SNEGSKA (reference sequence). The CDR3 totals 15 residues. The DNA for the CDR3 is TGCAGTGCTCCACCAACAGGGGATATCTCCTACGAGCAGTACTTC. Encoded protein: CSAPPTGDISYEQYF.

This clonotype has just one count. The chain has TRBV30 and TRBJ2-2, with D unresolved. V was pared by 8 bases and J by 8 bases, with 12 bases between. The CDR3 totals 11 residues. Germline V lookup: CDR1 GTSNPN, CDR2 SVGIG (reference sequence). CDR3 region: CARLGAGELFF. The DNA for the CDR3 is TGTGCCCGTCTCGGCGCTGGGGAGCTGTTTTTT.

V gene TRBV20-1 combines with J gene TRBJ2-7; D possibly corresponds to TRBD2 (6 bases). Germline CDR1 and CDR2: DFQATT and SNEGSKA (reference sequence). This CDR3 is built from 12 residues. Trimming removed 6 bases from V and 10 bases from J, with 19 bases in between. The CDR3 nucleotides read TGCAGTGCGCCCGATCGGAGGGGCGATCAGTACTTC. This sequence encodes CSAPDRRGDQYF.

The chain has TRBV29-1 and TRBJ2-5, with D hard to call. The length of the CDR3 is 12 residues. V was shortened by 3 bases and J by 0 bases, with 5 bases between the two germline ends. CDR1 and CDR2 from the germline V gene are SQVTM and ANQGSEA. CDR3 loop: CSVEGHQETQYF. In nucleotides, the CDR3 is TGCAGCGTTGAGGGCCACCAAGAGACCCAGTACTTC.

The chain's CDR3 is CASSPLGLAGAHNEQFF. The CDR3 DNA sequence: TGTGCCAGCAGCCCCCTAGGACTAGCGGGGGCCCACAATGAGCAGTTCTTC. The chain carries TRBV9 and TRBJ2-1, with 13 bases matching TRBD2. Germline V gives CDR1 SGDLS, CDR2 YYNGEE. There are 17 residues in the CDR3. V lost 4 bases to trimming and J lost 5 bases; unmatched junction nucleotides: 9.

The gene calls are TRBV27 and TRBJ2-5; tentatively, D is TRBD1 or TRBD2 (5 bases each). V lost 2 bases and J 1 base, leaving 8 bases between the germline ends. The CDR3 length is 14 residues. The germline V gene has CDR1 MNHEY and CDR2 SMNVEV (reference sequence). Here the CDR3 DNA reads TGTGCCAGCAGTTTACTGGGGACCCAAGAGACCCAGTACTTC. It encodes CASSLLGTQETQYF.

The gene calls are TRBV3-1 and TRBJ2-3, with unresolved D. V shed 3 bases and J shed 4 bases, with 8 bases lying between them. The CDR3 is made up of 13 amino acids. Germline CDR1 is LGHDT and CDR2 is YNNKEL (reference sequence). The CDR3 spells CASSHATADTQYF. CDR3 nucleotide sequence: TGTGCCAGCAGCCACGCGACGGCAGATACGCAGTATTTT.

V usage is TRBV20-1 and J usage is TRBJ1-2; weak D call: TRBD1 (5 bases). The germline V and J ends were trimmed by 6 bases and 8 bases, with 13 bases remaining between them. In germline, CDR1 is DFQATT, CDR2 SNEGSKA (reference sequence). The CDR3 is 11 amino acids. Written as DNA, the CDR3 is TGCAGTGCCCCGGGGGGGGTAGGCTACACCTTC. It translates to CSAPGGVGYTF.

The chain carries TRBV5-6 and TRBJ2-7; D is unresolved. V gave up 2 bases and J gave up 0 bases, with 9 bases separating them. The CDR3 extends over 14 amino acids. CDR1 and CDR2 (germline): SGHDT, YYEEEE. CDR3 DNA: TGTGCCAGCAGCTTTGGTAGGAGCTCCTACGAGCAGTACGTC. Protein product: CASSFGRSSYEQYV.

The CDR3 loop reads CASSLWRGHNEQFF. The DNA for the CDR3 is TGTGCCAGCAGTTTATGGCGGGGGCACAATGAGCAGTTCTTC. This chain connects TRBV27 to TRBJ2-1; perhaps TRBD2 as D (7 bases). This CDR3 is built from 14 residues. The V end was cut by 1 base, the J end by 5 bases, with 9 bases between. Per germline, CDR1 MNHEY and CDR2 SMNVEV (reference sequence).